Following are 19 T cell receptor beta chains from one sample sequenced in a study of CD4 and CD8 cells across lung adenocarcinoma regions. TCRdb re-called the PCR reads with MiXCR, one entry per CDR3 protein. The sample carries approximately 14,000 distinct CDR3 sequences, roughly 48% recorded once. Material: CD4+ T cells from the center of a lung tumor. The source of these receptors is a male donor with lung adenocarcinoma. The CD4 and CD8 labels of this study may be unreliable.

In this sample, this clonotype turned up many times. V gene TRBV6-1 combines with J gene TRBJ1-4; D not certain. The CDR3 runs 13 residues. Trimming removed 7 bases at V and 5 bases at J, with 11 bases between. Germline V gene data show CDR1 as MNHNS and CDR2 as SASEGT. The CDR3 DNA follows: TGTGCCAGCACACCGGGAATAAATGAAAAACTGTTTTTT. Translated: CASTPGINEKLFF.

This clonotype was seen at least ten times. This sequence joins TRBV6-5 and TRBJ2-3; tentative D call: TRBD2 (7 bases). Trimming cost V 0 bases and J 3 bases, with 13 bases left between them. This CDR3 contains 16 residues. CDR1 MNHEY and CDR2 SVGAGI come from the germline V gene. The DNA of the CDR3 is TGTGCCAGCAGTTACTCGGGGGGGCAAGGGACAGATACGCAGTATTTT. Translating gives CASSYSGGQGTDTQYF.

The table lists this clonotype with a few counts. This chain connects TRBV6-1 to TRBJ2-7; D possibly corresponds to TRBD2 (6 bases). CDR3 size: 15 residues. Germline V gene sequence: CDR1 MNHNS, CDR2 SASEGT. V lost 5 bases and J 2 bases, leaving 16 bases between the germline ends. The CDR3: CASSPFSGPTYEQYF. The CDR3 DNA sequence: TGTGCCAGCAGTCCCTTTAGCGGACCGACCTACGAGCAGTACTTC.

DNA for the CDR3: TGTGCCAGCAGCATACAAGGGACCGGGGAGCTGTTTTTT. Translation: CASSIQGTGELFF. The chain has TRBV6-1 and TRBJ2-2; D remains ambiguous. Trimming took off 6 bases at V and 5 bases at J, with 10 bases between the two ends. This CDR3 contains 13 residues. Looked up from germline, CDR1 is MNHNS and CDR2 is SASEGT.

CDR3 nucleotides: TGCGCCAGCAGCGGAAGTGCCTTGCACACCACCGGGGAGCTGTTTTTT. Protein: CASSGSALHTTGELFF. This chain uses TRBV4-1 with TRBJ2-2; no reliable D call. CDR1 is MGHRA and CDR2 is YSYEKL in the germline V gene. The CDR3 extends over 16 amino acids. V lost 5 bases to trimming and J lost 4 bases, with 17 bases between them.

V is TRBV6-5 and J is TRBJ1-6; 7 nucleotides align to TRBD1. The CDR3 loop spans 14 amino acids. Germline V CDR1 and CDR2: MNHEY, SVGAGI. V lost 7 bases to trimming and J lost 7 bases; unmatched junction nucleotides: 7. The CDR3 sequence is CASILTGNNSPLHF. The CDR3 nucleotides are TGTGCCAGCATTTTGACAGGGAACAATTCACCCCTCCACTTT.

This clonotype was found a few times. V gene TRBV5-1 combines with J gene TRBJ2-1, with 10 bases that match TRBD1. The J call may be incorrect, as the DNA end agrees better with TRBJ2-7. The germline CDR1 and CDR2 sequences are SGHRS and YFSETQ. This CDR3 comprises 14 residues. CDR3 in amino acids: CASSLLGQGREQYF. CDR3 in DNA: TGCGCCAGCAGCTTGTTGGGACAGGGGCGGGAGCAGTACTTC.

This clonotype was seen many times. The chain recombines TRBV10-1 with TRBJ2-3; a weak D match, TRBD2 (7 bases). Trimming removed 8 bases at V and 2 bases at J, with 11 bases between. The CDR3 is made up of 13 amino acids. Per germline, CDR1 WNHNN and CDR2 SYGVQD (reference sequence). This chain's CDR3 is CASGEGDTDTQYF. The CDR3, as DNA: TGCGCCAGCGGGGAGGGGGACACAGATACGCAGTATTTT.

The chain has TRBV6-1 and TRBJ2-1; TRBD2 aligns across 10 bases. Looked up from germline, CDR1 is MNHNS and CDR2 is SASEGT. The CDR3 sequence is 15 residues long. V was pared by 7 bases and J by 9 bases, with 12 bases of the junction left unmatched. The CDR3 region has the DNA TGTGCCAGCACTGTTCTAGCGGGAGCAATAGGTGAGCAGTTCTTC. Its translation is CASTVLAGAIGEQFF.

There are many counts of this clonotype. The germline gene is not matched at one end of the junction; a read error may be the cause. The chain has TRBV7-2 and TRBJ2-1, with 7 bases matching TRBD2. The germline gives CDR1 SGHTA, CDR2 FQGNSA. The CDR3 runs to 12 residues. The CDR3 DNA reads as TGTGCCAGCAGCTTGTCGGGAGGACGTCCCGTCTTC. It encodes CASSLSGGRPVF.

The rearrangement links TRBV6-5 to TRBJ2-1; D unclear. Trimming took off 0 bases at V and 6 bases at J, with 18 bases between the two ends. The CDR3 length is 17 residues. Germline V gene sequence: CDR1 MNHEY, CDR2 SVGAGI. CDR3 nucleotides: TGTGCCAGCAGTTACTCGAAGTTTGCTATAGGGTTCAATGAGCAGTTCTTC. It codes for CASSYSKFAIGFNEQFF.

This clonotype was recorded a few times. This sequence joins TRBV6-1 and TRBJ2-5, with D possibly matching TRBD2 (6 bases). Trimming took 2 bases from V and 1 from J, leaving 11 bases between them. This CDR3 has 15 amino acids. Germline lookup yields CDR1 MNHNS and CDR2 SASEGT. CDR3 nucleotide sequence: TGTGCCAGCAGTGAAATGCTGGGGGGCCAAGAGACCCAGTACTTC. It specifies CASSEMLGGQETQYF.

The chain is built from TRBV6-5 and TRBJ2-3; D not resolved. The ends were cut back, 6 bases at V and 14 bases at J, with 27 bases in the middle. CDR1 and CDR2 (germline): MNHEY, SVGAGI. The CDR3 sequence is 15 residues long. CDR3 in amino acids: CASRLQSVITEALYF. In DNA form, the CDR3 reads TGTGCCAGCAGACTCCAGTCCGTGATCACAGAGGCGCTGTATTTT.

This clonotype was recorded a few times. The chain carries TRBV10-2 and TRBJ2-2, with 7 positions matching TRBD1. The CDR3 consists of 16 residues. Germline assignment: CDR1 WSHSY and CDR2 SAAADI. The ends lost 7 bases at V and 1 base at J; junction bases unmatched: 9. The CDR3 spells CASTGRGIRNTGELFF. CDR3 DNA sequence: TGCGCCAGCACCGGCAGGGGGATAAGGAACACCGGGGAGCTGTTTTTT.

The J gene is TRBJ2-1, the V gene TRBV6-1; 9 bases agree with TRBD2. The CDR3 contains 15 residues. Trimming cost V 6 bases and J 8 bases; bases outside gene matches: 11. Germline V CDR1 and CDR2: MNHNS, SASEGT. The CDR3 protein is CASRLLAGVGYEQFF. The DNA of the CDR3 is TGTGCCAGCAGGCTTTTAGCGGGAGTTGGCTATGAGCAGTTCTTC.

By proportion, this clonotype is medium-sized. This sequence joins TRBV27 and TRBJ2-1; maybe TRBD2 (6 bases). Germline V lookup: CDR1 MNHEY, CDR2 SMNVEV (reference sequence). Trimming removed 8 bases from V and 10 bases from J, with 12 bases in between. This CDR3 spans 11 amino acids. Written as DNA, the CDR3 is TGTGCCAGCCGGGGGTGGGACGAGCAGTTCTTC. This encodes CASRGWDEQFF.

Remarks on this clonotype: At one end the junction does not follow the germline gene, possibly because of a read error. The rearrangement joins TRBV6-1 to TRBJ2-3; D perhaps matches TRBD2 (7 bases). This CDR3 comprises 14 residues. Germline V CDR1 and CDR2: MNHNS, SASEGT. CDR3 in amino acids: CAGKGGRIKEPQYF. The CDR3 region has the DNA TGTGCCGGCAAGGGGGGGCGCATAAAAGAGCCGCAGTATTTC.

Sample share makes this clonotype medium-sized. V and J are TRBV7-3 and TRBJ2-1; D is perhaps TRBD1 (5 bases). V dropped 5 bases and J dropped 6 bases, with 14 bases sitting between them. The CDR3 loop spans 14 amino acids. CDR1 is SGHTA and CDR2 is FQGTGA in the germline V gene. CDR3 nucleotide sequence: TGTGCCAGCAGCCCCGACAGTACTCGCAATGAGCAGTTCTTC. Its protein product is CASSPDSTRNEQFF.

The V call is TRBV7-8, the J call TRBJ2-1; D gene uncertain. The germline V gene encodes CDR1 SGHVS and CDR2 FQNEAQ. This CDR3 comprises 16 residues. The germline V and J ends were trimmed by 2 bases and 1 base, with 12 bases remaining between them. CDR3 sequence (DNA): TGTGCCAGCAGCTTAAGGGAAATGGTTTCCTACAATGAGCAGTTCTTC. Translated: CASSLREMVSYNEQFF.